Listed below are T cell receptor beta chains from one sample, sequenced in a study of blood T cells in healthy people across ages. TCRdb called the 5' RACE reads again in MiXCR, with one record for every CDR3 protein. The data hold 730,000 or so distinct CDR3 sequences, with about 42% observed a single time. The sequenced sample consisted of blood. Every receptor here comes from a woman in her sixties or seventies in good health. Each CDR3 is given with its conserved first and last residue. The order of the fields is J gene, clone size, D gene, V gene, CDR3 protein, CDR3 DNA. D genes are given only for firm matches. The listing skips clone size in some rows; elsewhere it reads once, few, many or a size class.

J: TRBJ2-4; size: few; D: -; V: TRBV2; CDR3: CASRGSSQNIQYF; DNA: TGTGCCAGCAGGGGATCCTCCCAAAACATTCAGTACTTC
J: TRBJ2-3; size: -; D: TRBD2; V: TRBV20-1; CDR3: CSAGGTSGSRSDTQYF; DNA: TGCAGTGCTGGGGGGACTAGCGGGAGTAGGTCAGATACGCAGTATTTT
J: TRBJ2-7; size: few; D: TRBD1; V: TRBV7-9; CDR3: CASSLRGQGLGEQYF; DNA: TGTGCCAGCAGCTTACGGGGACAGGGGCTGGGCGAGCAGTACTTC
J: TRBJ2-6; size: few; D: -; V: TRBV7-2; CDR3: CASSFGDIPLGANVLTF; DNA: TGTGCCAGCAGCTTTGGGGATATCCCCCTTGGGGCCAACGTCCTGACTTTC
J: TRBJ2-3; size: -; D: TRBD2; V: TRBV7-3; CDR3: CASSLIAGGADTQYF; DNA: TGTGCCAGCAGCTTAATAGCGGGAGGCGCAGATACGCAGTATTTT
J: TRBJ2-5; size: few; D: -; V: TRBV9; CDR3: CASSVEEVAYNEQYF; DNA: TGTGCCAGCAGCGTAGAAGAGGTAGCATACAATGAGCAGTACTTC
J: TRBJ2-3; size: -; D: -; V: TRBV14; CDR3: CASSQGGLLTDTQYF; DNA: TGTGCCAGCAGCCAAGGAGGGCTTCTCACAGATACGCAGTATTTT
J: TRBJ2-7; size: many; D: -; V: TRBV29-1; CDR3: CSGTDGSYEQYF; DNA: TGCAGCGGAACGGACGGATCGTACGAGCAGTACTTC
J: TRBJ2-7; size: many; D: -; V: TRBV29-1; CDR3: CSVIGQFYEQYF; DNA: TGCAGCGTAATCGGACAGTTCTACGAGCAGTACTTC
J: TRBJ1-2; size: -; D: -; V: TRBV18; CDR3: CASSPDFMGPYGYTF; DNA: TGTGCCAGCTCACCAGATTTCATGGGTCCCTATGGCTACACCTTC
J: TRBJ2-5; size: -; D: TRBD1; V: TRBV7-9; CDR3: CAGDRANQETQYF; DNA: TGTGCCGGGGACAGGGCCAACCAAGAGACCCAGTACTTC
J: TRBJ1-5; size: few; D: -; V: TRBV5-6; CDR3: CASSLGVLEDQPQHF; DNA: TGTGCCAGCAGCTTGGGGGTCTTGGAGGATCAGCCCCAGCATTTT
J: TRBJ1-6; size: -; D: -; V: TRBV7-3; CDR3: CASSSATGLNSPLHF; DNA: TGTGCCAGCAGCTCTGCTACAGGATTGAATTCACCCCTCCACTTT
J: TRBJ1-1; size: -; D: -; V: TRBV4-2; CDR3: CASSPSKTNTEAFF; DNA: TGTGCCAGCAGCCCGTCCAAGACGAACACTGAAGCTTTCTTT
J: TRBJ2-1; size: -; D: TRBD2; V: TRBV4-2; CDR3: CASSLIAGAYSDNEQFF; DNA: TGTGCCAGCAGCCTAATAGCGGGAGCATACAGTGACAATGAGCAGTTCTTC
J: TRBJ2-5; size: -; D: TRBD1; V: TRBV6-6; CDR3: CASSIRTGGYNEQYF; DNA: TGTGCCAGCAGCATTAGGACAGGGGGCTACAATGAGCAGTACTTC
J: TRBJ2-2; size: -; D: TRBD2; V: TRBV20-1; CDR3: CSARARELAGGRDTGELFF; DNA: TGCAGTGCTAGAGCTCGGGAACTAGCGGGAGGTCGAGACACCGGGGAGCTGTTTTTT
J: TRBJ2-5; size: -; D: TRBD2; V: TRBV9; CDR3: CASSVTGGFRETQYF; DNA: TGTGCCAGCAGCGTAACGGGGGGGTTTAGGGAGACCCAGTACTTC
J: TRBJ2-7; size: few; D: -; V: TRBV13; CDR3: CASSWGRSSYEQYF; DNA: TGTGCCAGCAGCTGGGGACGGAGCTCCTACGAGCAGTACTTC
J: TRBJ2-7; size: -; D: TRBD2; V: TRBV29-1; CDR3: CSVDLGLAGSSYEQYF; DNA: TGCAGCGTTGATTTGGGGCTAGCGGGGAGCTCCTACGAGCAGTACTTC
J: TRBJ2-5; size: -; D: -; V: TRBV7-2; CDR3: CASSFRRGDGYF; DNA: TGTGCCAGCAGCTTTCGACGGGGCGATGGGTACTTC
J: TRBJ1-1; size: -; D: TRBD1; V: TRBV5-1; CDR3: CASSFPLDRANTEAFF; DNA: TGCGCCAGCAGCTTCCCCCTGGACAGGGCGAACACTGAAGCTTTCTTT
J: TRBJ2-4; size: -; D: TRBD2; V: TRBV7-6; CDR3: CASSSSRGGGGKYF; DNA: TGTGCCAGCAGCTCAAGCCGAGGTGGGGGGGGGAAGTACTTC
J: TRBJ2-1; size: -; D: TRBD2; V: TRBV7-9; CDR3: CASSSRFGLVFSNEQFF; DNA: TGTGCCAGCAGCTCCCGTTTCGGACTAGTCTTTTCCAATGAGCAGTTCTTC
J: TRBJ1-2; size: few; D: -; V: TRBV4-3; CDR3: CASSRPDGPNYGYTF; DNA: TGCGCCAGCAGCCGGCCGGACGGACCTAACTATGGCTACACCTTC
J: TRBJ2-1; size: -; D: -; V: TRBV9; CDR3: CASSERKGPPKPQETQFF; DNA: TGTGCCAGCAGCGAGAGAAAGGGACCCCCGAAGCCCCAAGAGACCCAGTTCTTC
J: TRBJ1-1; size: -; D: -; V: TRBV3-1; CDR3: CASSQYGGDRAFF; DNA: TGTGCCAGCAGCCAATACGGGGGAGATCGGGCTTTCTTT